Following are 9 T cell receptor beta chains from one sample sequenced in a study of CD8 T cells in ankylosing spondylitis. TCRdb re-called the 5' RACE reads with MiXCR, one entry per CDR3 protein. The sample holds 29,000 or so distinct CDR3 sequences; less than 6.5% are singletons and the top ten take less than 2%. The sample was blood, either unsorted or a sorted T cell fraction (not recorded which). These receptors were collected from a female donor with ankylosing spondylitis or in good health (not recorded which).

At least ten counts were recorded for this clonotype. The CDR3 is CASSVGSAASSYNEQFF. CDR3 sequence (DNA): TGTGCCAGCAGCGTAGGTAGCGCCGCTAGCTCCTACAATGAGCAGTTCTTC. V gene TRBV9 combines with J gene TRBJ2-1; perhaps TRBD2 as D (5 bases). Germline-derived CDR1 and CDR2 are SGDLS and YYNGEE. The CDR3 contains 17 residues. V was pared by 0 bases and J by 0 bases, with 13 bases between.

Many counts were recorded for this clonotype. The rearrangement joins TRBV9 to TRBJ1-1, with 8 bases aligning to TRBD1. V lost 0 bases to trimming and J lost 6 bases; unmatched junction nucleotides: 4. Germline CDR1 reads SGDLS; CDR2 reads YYNGEE. The CDR3 runs 14 residues. The CDR3 coding sequence is TGTGCCAGCAGCGTAGGCGGACAGGGCTCTGAAGCTTTCTTT. It yields the protein CASSVGGQGSEAFF.

Many counts were recorded for this clonotype. V usage is TRBV9 and J usage is TRBJ2-1; 7 bases agree with TRBD2. The CDR3 loop spans 15 amino acids. CDR1 and CDR2 (germline): SGDLS, YYNGEE. Trimming cost V 4 bases and J 7 bases; bases outside gene matches: 11. CDR3 DNA: TGTGCCAGCAGCCCACCGAGCGGGACCGGTAATGAGCAGTTCTTC. It is translated as CASSPPSGTGNEQFF.

By share, this clonotype ranks as medium-sized (0.01 to 0.1%). CDR3: CASSPLAGGSYNEQFF. In nucleotides, the CDR3 is TGTGCCAGCAGCCCCCTAGCGGGAGGGTCCTACAATGAGCAGTTCTTC. The V and J genes are TRBV9 and TRBJ2-1, with 12 bases identical to TRBD2. The CDR3 extends over 16 amino acids. Germline CDR1 is SGDLS and CDR2 is YYNGEE. The trim removed 4 bases at V and 1 base at J, leaving 3 bases unmatched.

This clonotype was counted between two and nine times. This chain uses TRBV9 with TRBJ2-7, with TRBD2 identical over 16 bases. The V and J ends lost 2 bases and 5 bases, in that order; junction bases with no gene match: 7. Germline V lookup: CDR1 SGDLS, CDR2 YYNGEE. The CDR3 covers 17 residues. The CDR3 DNA is TGTGCCAGCAGCGTTGGGACTAGCGGGGGGGCCAGCCACGAGCAGTACTTC. It yields the protein CASSVGTSGGASHEQYF.

The rearrangement joins TRBV9 to TRBJ2-6; 9 bases line up with TRBD1. CDR1 and CDR2 (germline): SGDLS, YYNGEE. The CDR3 spans 19 residues. The ends lost 1 base at V and 0 bases at J; junction bases unmatched: 8. CDR3 loop: CASSVRPDRGNSGANVLTF. The CDR3, as DNA: TGTGCCAGCAGCGTAAGGCCGGACAGGGGCAACTCTGGGGCCAACGTCCTGACTTTC.

This clonotype appeared many times. The chain couples TRBV9 to TRBJ2-3; D remains ambiguous. The germline gives CDR1 SGDLS, CDR2 YYNGEE. The CDR3 consists of 14 residues. Deletions cut 0 bases from V and 3 bases from J, with 8 bases between. The CDR3 bases are TGTGCCAGCAGCGTAGCTGGCCCTACAGATACGCAGTATTTT. Its protein is CASSVAGPTDTQYF.

This clonotype was seen more than once but under ten times. The rearrangement joins TRBV9 to TRBJ2-2; tentative D call: TRBD1 (5 bases). V was cut by 4 bases and J by 2 bases, with 18 bases left in between. Germline loops: CDR1 SGDLS, CDR2 YYNGEE. CDR3 length: 17 residues. The CDR3 reads CASSPPLEDTNTGELFF. The DNA for the CDR3 is TGTGCCAGCAGCCCGCCCCTTGAGGACACAAACACCGGGGAGCTGTTTTTT.

This clonotype occurred a few times. V is TRBV9 and J is TRBJ1-4; 7 nucleotides line up with TRBD1. Losses at the gene ends were 0 bases for V and 2 bases for J; bases not matched to a gene: 1. From germline, CDR1 is SGDLS and CDR2 YYNGEE. CDR3 size: 15 residues. The CDR3 region is CASSVGTGTNEKLFF. CDR3 bases: TGTGCCAGCAGCGTAGGGACAGGCACTAATGAAAAACTGTTTTTT.